These 20 T cell receptor beta chains share one sample of origin, sequenced in a study of T cells in tuberculosis. Time point defined: new active TB diagnosis, blood taken before or within 7 days of starting treatment. Data came from immunoSEQ multiplex PCR; TCRdb stores just in-frame clones and leaves some out. Altogether about 34,000 clones are present, under 95% being singletons, with the ten largest covering 10% to 12%. Sequencing was performed on PBMCs, taken at tuberculosis diagnosis. The source is an adult with tuberculosis.

The chain is built from TRBV19 and TRBJ1-5; TRBD1 is a possible D gene (5 bases). Germline loops: CDR1 LNHDA, CDR2 SQIVND (reference sequence). The CDR3 consists of 15 residues. V dropped 6 bases and J dropped 0 bases, with 12 bases sitting between them. CDR3 sequence reads: CASSLATVSNQPQHF. As DNA, the CDR3 is TGTGCCAGTAGCCTCGCGACAGTTAGCAATCAGCCCCAGCATTTT.

This rearrangement joins TRBV9 to TRBJ2-3; 8 nucleotides agree with TRBD2. The junction had 1 base not matched to a gene; V was cut back by 2 bases and J by 2 bases. Germline CDR1 SGDLS, CDR2 YYNGEE. CDR3 length: 14 amino acids. Written as DNA, the CDR3 is TGTGCCAGCAGCGTCGGGAGGGACACAGATACGCAGTATTTT. The encoded protein is CASSVGRDTDTQYF.

CDR3 loop: CASSQDRTGGETQYF. The CDR3 DNA sequence: TGCGCCAGCAGCCAAGATCGAACAGGAGGGGAGACCCAGTACTTC. V is TRBV4-1 and J is TRBJ2-5; D may be TRBD2 (6 bases). This CDR3 is 15 amino acids long. V lost 0 bases to trimming and J lost 5 bases, with 13 bases between them. The germline V gene has CDR1 MGHRA and CDR2 YSYEKL.

This chain connects TRBV2 to TRBJ2-7; D uncertain. The V gene's germline CDR1 is SNHLY and CDR2 FYNNEI. This CDR3 has 12 amino acids. V shed 6 bases and J shed 6 bases, with 12 bases lying between them. The CDR3: CASSATLTEQYF. Written as DNA, the CDR3 is TGTGCCAGCAGCGCTACCTTAACCGAGCAGTACTTC.

The chain links TRBV6-1 to TRBJ1-5; the D is unclear. The CDR3 is made up of 13 amino acids. V was pared by 7 bases and J by 4 bases, with 11 bases between. Germline CDR1 MNHNS, CDR2 SASEGT. The CDR3 region is CASTNSNNQPQHF. CDR3 nucleotides: TGTGCCAGCACGAATAGCAATAATCAGCCCCAGCATTTT.

The chain joins TRBV5-1 to TRBJ2-2, with D possibly matching TRBD1 (5 bases). The CDR3 has 17 residues. V was shortened by 7 bases and J by 3 bases, with 22 bases between the two germline ends. Germline V gene lookup returns CDR1 SGHRS and CDR2 YFSETQ. CDR3 coding DNA: TGCGCCAGCGGCCCGGCCAGGGCCCTTCGGGACACCGGGGAGCTGTTTTTT. Translation: CASGPARALRDTGELFF. The variable domain in full, completed from reference TRBV5-1 and TRBJ2-2, reads KAGVTQTPRYLIKTRGQQVTLSCSPISGHRSVSWYQQTPGQGLQFLFEYFSETQRNKGNFPGRFSGRQFSNSRSEMNVSTLELGDSALYLCASGPARALRDTGELFFGEGSRLTVL.

This clone appeared a single time. This chain joins TRBV5-1 and TRBJ1-3; 8 bases match TRBD1. Per germline, CDR1 SGHRS and CDR2 YFSETQ. Trimming took 4 bases from V and 2 from J; bases not matched to a gene: 5. This CDR3 region has 15 residues. CDR3 nucleotide sequence: TGCGCCAGCAGCGAGCCGACAGGGGCTGGAAACACCATATATTTT. It specifies CASSEPTGAGNTIYF.

The count of this clone is one. CDR3 region: CASSPTDRGTNQPQHF. In DNA form, the CDR3 reads TGTGCCAGTAGCCCAACCGACAGGGGAACCAATCAGCCCCAGCATTTT. V gene TRBV19 combines with J gene TRBJ1-5; TRBD1 agrees at 8 bases. CDR1 is LNHDA and CDR2 is SQIVND in the germline V gene (reference sequence). The CDR3 length is 16 residues. The junction had 10 bases not matched to a gene; V was cut back by 6 bases and J by 3 bases.

The V gene is TRBV11-2, the J gene TRBJ1-2; 7 nucleotides agree with TRBD1. The V gene's germline CDR1 is SGHAT and CDR2 FQNNGV. The CDR3 has 14 residues. The V and J ends lost 5 bases and 4 bases, in that order; junction bases with no gene match: 7. CDR3 sequence reads: CASSALRDSYGYTF. The DNA for the CDR3 is TGTGCCAGCAGCGCCCTAAGGGACAGCTATGGCTACACCTTC.

This chain links TRBV10-3 with TRBJ1-1; tentative D call: TRBD1 (5 bases). V lost 0 bases and J 3 bases, leaving 8 bases between the germline ends. There are 14 residues in the CDR3. The germline CDR1 and CDR2 sequences are ENHRY and SYGVKD. The CDR3 spells CAISESGGYTEAFF. CDR3 bases: TGTGCCATCAGTGAGTCTGGGGGGTACACTGAAGCTTTCTTT.

The chain has TRBV27 and TRBJ2-7; weak D call: TRBD2 (8 bases). The CDR3 has 19 residues. CDR1 and CDR2 from the germline V gene are MNHEY and SMNVEV (reference sequence). V lost 0 bases and J 2 bases, leaving 23 bases between the germline ends. In DNA, the CDR3 is TGTGCCAGCAGTTTATCAGCAGGGGGATGGGGCGGGGGGACCTACGAGCAGTACTTC. Its translation: CASSLSAGGWGGGTYEQYF.

This clone came up a few times. The J gene is TRBJ2-7, the V gene TRBV5-1; the D is unclear. V shed 0 bases and J shed 7 bases, with 11 bases lying between them. This CDR3 is built from 13 residues. Germline V lookup: CDR1 SGHRS, CDR2 YFSETQ. The CDR3 sequence: CASSLEQSWEQYF. CDR3 sequence (DNA): TGCGCCAGCAGCTTGGAACAGTCCTGGGAGCAGTACTTC.

The V call is TRBV15, the J call TRBJ2-7, with unresolved D. V lost 0 bases and J lost 0, with 6 bases in between. Germline CDR1 is LNHNV and CDR2 is YYDKDF (reference sequence). The CDR3 extends over 14 amino acids. The CDR3 region is CATSREVGSYEQYF. The CDR3 coding sequence is TGTGCCACCAGCAGAGAGGTCGGCTCCTACGAGCAGTACTTC.

The V and J genes are TRBV6-4 and TRBJ2-1, with 9 positions matching TRBD2. Germline lookup yields CDR1 MRHNA and CDR2 SNTAGT. V was clipped by 0 bases and J by 8 bases; unmatched bases: 2. The CDR3 is 14 residues long. The CDR3 sequence is CASSDSREGHEQFF. The DNA for the CDR3 is TGTGCCAGCAGTGACTCGCGGGAGGGCCATGAGCAGTTCTTC.

This chain uses TRBV27 with TRBJ2-7; no clear D gene. Germline assignment: CDR1 MNHEY and CDR2 SMNVEV (reference sequence). The CDR3 extends over 12 amino acids. V lost 6 bases, J lost 6 bases, and 12 bases lay in between. CDR3 sequence (DNA): TGTGCCAGCAGAGGAGCCGAGAGCGAGCAGTACTTC. Its translation: CASRGAESEQYF.

The chain joins TRBV19 to TRBJ2-7; 10 bases are shared with TRBD1. V was clipped by 5 bases and J by 2 bases; unmatched bases: 6. The CDR3 extends over 15 amino acids. The germline CDR1 and CDR2 sequences are LNHDA and SQIVND (reference sequence). This CDR3 is CASSPSGTGAYEQYF. The DNA of the CDR3 is TGTGCCAGTAGTCCGTCCGGGACAGGGGCCTACGAGCAGTACTTC.

This chain links TRBV6-5 with TRBJ1-1; D not resolved. Germline CDR1 MNHEY, CDR2 SVGAGI. V lost 2 bases and J 4 bases, leaving 14 bases between the germline ends. This CDR3 has 15 amino acids. CDR3 bases: TGTGCCAGCAGTTACGCTCCTCTGGCGGGCACTGAAGCTTTCTTT. Its translation is CASSYAPLAGTEAFF.

The genes are TRBV19 and TRBJ2-7; 7 positions match TRBD2. V lost 1 base and J lost 2; bases outside the gene matches: 5. There are 15 residues in the CDR3. CDR1 is LNHDA, CDR2 SQIVND, per germline (reference sequence). DNA for the CDR3: TGTGCCAGTAGTATAGGTAGCGGGTCCGCCTACGAGCAGTACTTC. This gives the protein CASSIGSGSAYEQYF.

In its sample, this clone was seen a few times. V usage is TRBV9 and J usage is TRBJ2-7; D is undetermined. This CDR3 contains 14 residues. Germline V lookup: CDR1 SGDLS, CDR2 YYNGEE. Trimming removed 4 bases at V and 1 base at J, with 12 bases between. The CDR3 region is CASSLTFDSYEQYF. For the CDR3, the DNA is TGTGCCAGCAGCCTGACATTCGATTCCTACGAGCAGTACTTC.

The chain has TRBV27 and TRBJ2-1, with D possibly matching TRBD2 (6 bases). Germline CDR1 is MNHEY and CDR2 is SMNVEV (reference sequence). This CDR3 is 12 amino acids long. Trimming cost V 5 bases and J 8 bases, with 10 bases left between them. The CDR3 DNA follows: TGTGCCAGCAGTAAACTAGCTCATGAGCAGTTCTTC. Its translation: CASSKLAHEQFF.